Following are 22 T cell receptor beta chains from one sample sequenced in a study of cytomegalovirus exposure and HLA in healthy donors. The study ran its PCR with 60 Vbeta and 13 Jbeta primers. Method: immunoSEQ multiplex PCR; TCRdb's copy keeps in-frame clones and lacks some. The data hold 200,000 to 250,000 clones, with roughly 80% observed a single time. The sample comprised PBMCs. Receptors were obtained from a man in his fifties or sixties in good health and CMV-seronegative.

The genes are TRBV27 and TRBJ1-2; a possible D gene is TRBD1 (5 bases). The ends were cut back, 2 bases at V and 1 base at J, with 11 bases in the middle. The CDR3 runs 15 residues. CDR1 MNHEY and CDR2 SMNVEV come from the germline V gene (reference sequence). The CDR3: CASSLMGGGNYGYTF. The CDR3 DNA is TGTGCCAGCAGTTTAATGGGGGGGGGTAACTATGGCTACACCTTC.

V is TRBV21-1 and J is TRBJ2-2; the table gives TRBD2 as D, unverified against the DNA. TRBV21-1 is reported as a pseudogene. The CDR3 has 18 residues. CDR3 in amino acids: CASSKSPLAEAGTGELFF. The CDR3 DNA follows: TGTGCCAGCAGCAAATCGCCACTAGCGGAAGCGGGCACCGGGGAGCTGTTTTTT.

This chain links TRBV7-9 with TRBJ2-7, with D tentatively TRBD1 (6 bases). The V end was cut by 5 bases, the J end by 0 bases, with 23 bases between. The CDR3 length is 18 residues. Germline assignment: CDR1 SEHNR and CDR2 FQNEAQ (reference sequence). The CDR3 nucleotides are TGTGCCAGCAGCCCCAACTTCGTCAGGGGAATGGCCTCCTACGAGCAGTACTTC. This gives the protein CASSPNFVRGMASYEQYF.

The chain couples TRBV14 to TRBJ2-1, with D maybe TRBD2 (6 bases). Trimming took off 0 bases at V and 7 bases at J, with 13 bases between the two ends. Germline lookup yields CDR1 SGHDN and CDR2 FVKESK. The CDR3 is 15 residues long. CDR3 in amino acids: CASSQDLGEVNEQFF. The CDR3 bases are TGTGCCAGCAGCCAAGATTTGGGGGAGGTTAATGAGCAGTTCTTC.

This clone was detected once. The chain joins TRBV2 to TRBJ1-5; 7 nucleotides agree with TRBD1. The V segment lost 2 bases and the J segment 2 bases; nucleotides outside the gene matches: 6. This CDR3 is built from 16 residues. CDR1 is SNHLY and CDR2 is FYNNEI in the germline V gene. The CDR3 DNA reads TGTGCCAGCAGTGAATACGCCAGGGGGGGCAATCAGCCCCAGCATTTT. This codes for CASSEYARGGNQPQHF.

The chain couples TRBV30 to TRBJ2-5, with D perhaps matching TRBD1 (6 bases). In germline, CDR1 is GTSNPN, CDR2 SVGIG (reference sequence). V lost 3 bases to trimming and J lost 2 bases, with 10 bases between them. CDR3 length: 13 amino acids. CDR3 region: CAWSTGFQETQYF. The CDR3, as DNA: TGTGCCTGGAGCACAGGGTTTCAAGAGACCCAGTACTTC.

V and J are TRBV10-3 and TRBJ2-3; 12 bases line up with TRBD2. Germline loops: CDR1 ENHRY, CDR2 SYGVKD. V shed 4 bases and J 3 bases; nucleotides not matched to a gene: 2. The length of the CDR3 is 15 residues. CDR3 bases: TGTGCCATCAGTGGACTAGCGGGAGTGACAGATACGCAGTATTTT. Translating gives CAISGLAGVTDTQYF.

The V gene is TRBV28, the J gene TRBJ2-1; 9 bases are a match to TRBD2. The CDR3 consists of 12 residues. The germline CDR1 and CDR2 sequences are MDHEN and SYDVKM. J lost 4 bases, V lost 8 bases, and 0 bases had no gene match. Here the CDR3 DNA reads TGTGCCAGCGGACTAGCGTACAATGAGCAGTTCTTC. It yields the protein CASGLAYNEQFF.

CDR3 amino acids: CASSVDPRGREAGELFF. The DNA for the CDR3 is TGTGCCAGCAGCGTAGATCCTAGGGGGAGGGAGGCCGGGGAGCTGTTTTTT. The chain couples TRBV9 to TRBJ2-2; TRBD2 might be the D (7 bases). V lost 0 bases, J lost 6 bases, and 18 bases lay in between. The CDR3 is 17 amino acids. Looked up from germline, CDR1 is SGDLS and CDR2 is YYNGEE.

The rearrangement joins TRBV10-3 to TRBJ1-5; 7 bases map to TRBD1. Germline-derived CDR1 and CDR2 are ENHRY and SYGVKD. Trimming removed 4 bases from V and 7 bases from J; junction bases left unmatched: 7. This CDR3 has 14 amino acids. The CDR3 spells CAISVEGARQPQHF. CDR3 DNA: TGTGCCATCAGTGTGGAGGGGGCACGGCAGCCCCAGCATTTT.

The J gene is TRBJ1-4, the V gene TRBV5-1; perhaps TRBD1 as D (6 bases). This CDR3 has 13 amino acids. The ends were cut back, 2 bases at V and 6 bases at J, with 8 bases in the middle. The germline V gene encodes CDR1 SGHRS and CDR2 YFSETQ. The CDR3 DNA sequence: TGCGCCAGCAGCTTAGCAGGGGATGAAAAACTGTTTTTT. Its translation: CASSLAGDEKLFF.

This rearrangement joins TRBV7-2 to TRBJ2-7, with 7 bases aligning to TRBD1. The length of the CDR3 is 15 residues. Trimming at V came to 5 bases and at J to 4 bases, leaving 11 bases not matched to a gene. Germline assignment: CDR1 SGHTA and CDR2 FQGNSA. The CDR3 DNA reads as TGTGCCAGCAGCCCACTTTCGACAGGGAAGTACGAGCAGTACTTC. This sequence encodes CASSPLSTGKYEQYF.

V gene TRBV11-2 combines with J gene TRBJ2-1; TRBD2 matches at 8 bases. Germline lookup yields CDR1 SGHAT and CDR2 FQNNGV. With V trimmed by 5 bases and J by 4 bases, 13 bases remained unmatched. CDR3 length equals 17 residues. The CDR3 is CASSLRSPGLGYNEQFF. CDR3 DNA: TGTGCCAGCAGCCTCCGTTCTCCGGGACTAGGGTACAATGAGCAGTTCTTC.

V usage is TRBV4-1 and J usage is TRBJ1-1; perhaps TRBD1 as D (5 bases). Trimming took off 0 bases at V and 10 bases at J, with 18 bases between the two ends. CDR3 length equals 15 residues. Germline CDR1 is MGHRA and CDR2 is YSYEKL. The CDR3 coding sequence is TGCGCCAGCAGCCAAGAGAGTTGGGGCCGGGGGGTAGCTTTCTTT. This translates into CASSQESWGRGVAFF.

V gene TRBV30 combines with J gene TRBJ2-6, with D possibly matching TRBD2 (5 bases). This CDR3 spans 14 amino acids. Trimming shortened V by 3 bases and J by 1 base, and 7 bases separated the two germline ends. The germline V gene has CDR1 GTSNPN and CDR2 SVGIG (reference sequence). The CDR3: CAWSLASGANVLTF. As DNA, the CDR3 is TGTGCCTGGAGCCTAGCTTCTGGGGCCAACGTCCTGACTTTC.

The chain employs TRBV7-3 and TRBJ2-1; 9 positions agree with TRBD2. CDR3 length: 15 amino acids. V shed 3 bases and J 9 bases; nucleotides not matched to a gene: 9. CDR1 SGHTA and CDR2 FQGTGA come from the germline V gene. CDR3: CASSFTAGGRGEQFF. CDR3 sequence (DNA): TGTGCCAGCAGCTTCACCGCGGGAGGGAGGGGTGAGCAGTTCTTC.

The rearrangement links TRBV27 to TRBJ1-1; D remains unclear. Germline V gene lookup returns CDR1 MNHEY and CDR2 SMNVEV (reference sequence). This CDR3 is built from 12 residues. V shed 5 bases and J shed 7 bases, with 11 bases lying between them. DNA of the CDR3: TGTGCCAGCAGTCCGGGCGGGAGTGAAGCTTTCTTT. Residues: CASSPGGSEAFF.

The CDR3 DNA follows: TGTGCCAGCAGCTCGGGACAGGGCCTTAACTATGGCTACACCTTC. Translated: CASSSGQGLNYGYTF. The gene calls are TRBV7-3 and TRBJ1-2; 9 nucleotides match TRBD1. Looked up from germline, CDR1 is SGHTA and CDR2 is FQGTGA. The CDR3 length is 15 residues. Losses at the gene ends were 4 bases for V and 1 base for J; bases not matched to a gene: 4.

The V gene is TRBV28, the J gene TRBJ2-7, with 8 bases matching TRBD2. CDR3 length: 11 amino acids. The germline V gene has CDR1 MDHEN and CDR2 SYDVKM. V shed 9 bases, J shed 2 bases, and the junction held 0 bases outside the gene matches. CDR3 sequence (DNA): TGTGCCAGTAGCGGGACCTACGAGCAGTACTTC. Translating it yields CASSGTYEQYF.

CDR3 sequence reads: CASSFGLAGSYEQYF. The CDR3 DNA reads as TGTGCCAGCAGTTTTGGGCTAGCGGGCTCCTACGAGCAGTACTTC. J is TRBJ2-7 and V is TRBV27, with 8 bases fitting TRBD2. The CDR3 loop spans 15 amino acids. V lost 3 bases to trimming and J lost 0 bases; unmatched junction nucleotides: 4. Germline CDR1 is MNHEY and CDR2 is SMNVEV (reference sequence).

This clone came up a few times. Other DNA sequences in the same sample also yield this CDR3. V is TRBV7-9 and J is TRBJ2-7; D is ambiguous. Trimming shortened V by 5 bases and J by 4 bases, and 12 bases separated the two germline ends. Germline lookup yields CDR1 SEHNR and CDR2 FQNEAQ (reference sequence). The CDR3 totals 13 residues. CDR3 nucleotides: TGTGCCAGCAGCCTACCACCGACTTACGAGCAGTACTTC. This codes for CASSLPPTYEQYF.

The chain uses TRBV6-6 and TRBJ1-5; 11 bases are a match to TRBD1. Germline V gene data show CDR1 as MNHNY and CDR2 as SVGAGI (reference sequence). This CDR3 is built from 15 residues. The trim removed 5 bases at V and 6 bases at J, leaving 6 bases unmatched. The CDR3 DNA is TGTGCCAGCAGTACCTCCGGGACAGGGGGTCAGCCCCAGCATTTT. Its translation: CASSTSGTGGQPQHF.